The clone carrying this T cell receptor beta chain has just a few counts. Its antigen is still unknown. Gene names are the mouse ones. The read falls 4 residues short of the CDR3 end, and the missing part is taken from the germline J gene. The record originates from a study of CD8+ T cells in alopecia areata. Across the whole study: C3H/HeJ graft donors with spontaneous alopecia, aged roughly 6-13 months, supplied skin that was transplanted onto female C3H/HeJ mice aged about 7-10 weeks.

The sequencing template was cDNA reverse transcribed from extracted RNA. Profiled with immunoSEQ multiplex PCR; TCRdb holds only in-frame clones, not every one. The sample is made up of around 100,000 clones, none counted only once. Notes on the study in general: Sequencing of scalp samples also captures resident alphabeta T cells of normal skin.

The CDR3 loop spans 15 amino acids. In germline, CDR1 is NSQYPW, CDR2 LRSPGD (reference sequence). This receptor was taken from a C3H/HeJ mouse with alopecia areata. For this strain, the MHC haplotype corresponds to H2-k. Sequencing used lesional skin. The chain joins TRBV1 to TRBJ2-5, with TRBD1 matching over 7 bases. This CDR3 reads CTCSADGTEKDTQYF. The sequenced CDR3 bases are TGCACCTGCAGTGCAGATGGGACAGAAAAAGAC.